The present T cell receptor (beta chain) was sequenced within a study of blood T cell repertoires in COVID-19. Study context: T cells, B-cell-depleted T cells, or PBMCs supplied cDNA or gDNA.

CDR3 length: 14 amino acids. Germline loops: CDR1 SGHTA, CDR2 FQGNSA. V was trimmed by 3 bases and J by 2 bases, leaving 11 bases between them. Repertoires were generated with immunoSEQ multiplex PCR, while TCRdb's copy carries only in-frame clones and drops some. The table records over 45,000 clones, approximately 84% of them present only once. The sequence was obtained from a man aged 45 to 65 with active COVID-19. This sequence joins TRBV7-2 and TRBJ2-7; unclear D gene. Sequencing input: peripheral blood. CDR3 bases: TGTGCCAGCAGCTTTAACAGCCAAACCTACGAGCAGTACTTC. The encoded protein is CASSFNSQTYEQYF.